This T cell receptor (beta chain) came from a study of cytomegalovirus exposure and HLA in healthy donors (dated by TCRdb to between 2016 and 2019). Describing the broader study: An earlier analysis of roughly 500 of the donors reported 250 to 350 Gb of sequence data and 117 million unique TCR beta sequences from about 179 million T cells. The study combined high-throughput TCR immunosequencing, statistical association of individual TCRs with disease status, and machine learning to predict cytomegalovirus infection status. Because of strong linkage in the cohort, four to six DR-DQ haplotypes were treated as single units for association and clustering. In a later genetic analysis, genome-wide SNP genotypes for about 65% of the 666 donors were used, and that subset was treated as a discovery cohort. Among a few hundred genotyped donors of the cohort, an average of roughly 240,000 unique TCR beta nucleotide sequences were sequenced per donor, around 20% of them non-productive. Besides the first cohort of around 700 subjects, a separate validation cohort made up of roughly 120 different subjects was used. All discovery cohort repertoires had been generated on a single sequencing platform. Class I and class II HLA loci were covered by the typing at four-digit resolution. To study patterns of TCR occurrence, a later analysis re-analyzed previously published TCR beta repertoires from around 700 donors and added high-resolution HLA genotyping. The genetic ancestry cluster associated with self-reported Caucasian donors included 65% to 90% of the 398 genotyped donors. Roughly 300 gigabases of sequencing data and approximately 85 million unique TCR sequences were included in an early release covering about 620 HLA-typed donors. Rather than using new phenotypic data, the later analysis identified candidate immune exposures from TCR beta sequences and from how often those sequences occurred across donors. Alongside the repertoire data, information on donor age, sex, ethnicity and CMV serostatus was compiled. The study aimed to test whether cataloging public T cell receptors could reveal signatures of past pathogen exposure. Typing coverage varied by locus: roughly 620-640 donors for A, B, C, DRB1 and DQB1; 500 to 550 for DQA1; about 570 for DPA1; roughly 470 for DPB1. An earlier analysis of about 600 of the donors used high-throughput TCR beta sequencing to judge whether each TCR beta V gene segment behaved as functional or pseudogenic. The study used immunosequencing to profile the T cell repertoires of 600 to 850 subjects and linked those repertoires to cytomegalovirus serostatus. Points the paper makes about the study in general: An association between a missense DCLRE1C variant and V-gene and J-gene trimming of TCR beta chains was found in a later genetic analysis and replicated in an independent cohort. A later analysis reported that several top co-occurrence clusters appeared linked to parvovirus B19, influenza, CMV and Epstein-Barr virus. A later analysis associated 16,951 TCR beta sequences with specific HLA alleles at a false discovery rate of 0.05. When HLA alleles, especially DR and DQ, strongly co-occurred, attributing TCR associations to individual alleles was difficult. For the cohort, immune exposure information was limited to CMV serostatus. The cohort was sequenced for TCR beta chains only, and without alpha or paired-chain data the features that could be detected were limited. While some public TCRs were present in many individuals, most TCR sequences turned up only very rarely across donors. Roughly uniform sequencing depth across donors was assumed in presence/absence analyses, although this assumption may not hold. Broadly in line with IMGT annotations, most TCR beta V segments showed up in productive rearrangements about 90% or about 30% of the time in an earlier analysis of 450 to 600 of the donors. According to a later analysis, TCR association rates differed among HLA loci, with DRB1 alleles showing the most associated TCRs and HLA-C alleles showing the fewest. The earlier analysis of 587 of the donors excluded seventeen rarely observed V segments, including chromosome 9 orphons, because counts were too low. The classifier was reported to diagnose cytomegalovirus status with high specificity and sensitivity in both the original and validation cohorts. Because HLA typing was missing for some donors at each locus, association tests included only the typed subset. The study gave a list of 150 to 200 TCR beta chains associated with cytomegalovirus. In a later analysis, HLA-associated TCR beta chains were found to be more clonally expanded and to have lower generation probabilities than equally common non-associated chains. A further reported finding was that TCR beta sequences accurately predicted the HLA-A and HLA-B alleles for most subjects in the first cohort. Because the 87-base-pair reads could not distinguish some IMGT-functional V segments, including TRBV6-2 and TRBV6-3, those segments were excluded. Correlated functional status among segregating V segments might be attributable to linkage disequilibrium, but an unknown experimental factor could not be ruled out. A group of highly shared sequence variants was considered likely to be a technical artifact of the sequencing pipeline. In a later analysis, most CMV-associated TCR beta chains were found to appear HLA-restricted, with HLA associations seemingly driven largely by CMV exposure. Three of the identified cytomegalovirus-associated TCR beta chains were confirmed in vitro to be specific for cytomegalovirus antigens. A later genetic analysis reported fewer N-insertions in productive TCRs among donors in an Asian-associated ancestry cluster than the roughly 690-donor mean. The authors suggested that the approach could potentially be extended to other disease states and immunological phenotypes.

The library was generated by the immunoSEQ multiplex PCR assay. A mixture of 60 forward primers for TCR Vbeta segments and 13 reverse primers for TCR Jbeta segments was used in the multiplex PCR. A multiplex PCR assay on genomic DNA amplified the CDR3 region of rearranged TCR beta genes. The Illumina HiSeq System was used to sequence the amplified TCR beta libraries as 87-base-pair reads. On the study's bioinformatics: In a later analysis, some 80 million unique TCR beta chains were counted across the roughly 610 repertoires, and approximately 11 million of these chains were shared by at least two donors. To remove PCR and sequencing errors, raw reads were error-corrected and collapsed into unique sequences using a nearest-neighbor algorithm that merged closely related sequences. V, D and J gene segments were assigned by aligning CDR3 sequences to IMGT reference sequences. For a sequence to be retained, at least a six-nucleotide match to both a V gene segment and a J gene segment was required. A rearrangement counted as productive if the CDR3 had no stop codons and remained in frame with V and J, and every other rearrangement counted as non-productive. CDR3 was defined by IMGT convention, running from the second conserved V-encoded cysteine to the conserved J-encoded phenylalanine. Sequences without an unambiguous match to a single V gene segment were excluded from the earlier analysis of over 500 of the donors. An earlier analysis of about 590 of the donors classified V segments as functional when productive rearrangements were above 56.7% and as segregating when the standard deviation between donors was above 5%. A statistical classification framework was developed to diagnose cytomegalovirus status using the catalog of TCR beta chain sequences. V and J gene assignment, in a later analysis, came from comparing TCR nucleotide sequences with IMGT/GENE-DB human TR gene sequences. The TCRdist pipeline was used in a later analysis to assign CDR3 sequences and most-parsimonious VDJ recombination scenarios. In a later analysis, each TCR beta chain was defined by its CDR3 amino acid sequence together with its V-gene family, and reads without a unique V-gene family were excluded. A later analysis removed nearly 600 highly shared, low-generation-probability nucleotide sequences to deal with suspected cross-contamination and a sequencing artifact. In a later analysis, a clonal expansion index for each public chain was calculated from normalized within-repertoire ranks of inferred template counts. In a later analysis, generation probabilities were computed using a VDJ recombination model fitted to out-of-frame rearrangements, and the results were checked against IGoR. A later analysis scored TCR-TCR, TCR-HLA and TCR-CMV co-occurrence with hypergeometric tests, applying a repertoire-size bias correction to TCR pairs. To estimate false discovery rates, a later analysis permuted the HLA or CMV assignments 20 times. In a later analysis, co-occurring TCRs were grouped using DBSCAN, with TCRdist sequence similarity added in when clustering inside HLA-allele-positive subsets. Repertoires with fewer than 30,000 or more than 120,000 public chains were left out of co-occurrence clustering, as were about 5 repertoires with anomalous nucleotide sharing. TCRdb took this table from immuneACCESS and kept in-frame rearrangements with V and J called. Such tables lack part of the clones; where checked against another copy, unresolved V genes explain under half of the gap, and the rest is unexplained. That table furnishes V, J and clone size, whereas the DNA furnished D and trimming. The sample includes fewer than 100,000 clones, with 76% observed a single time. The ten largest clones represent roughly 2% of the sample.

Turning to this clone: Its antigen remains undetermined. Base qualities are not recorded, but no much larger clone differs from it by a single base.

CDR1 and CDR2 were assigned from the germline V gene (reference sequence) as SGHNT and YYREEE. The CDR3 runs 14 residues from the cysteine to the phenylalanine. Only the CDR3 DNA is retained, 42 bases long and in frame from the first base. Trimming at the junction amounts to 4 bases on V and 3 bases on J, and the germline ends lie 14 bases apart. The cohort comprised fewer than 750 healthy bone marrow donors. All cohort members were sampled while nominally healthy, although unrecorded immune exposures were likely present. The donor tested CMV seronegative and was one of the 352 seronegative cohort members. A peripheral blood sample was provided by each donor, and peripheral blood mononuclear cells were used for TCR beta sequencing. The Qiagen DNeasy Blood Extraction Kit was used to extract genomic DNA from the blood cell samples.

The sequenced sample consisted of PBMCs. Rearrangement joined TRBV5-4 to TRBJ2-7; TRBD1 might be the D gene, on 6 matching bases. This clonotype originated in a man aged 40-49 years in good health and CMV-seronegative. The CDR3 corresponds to CASSPAGQFYEQYF. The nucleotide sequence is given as TGTGCCAGCAGCCCGGCTGGACAGTTCTACGAGCAGTACTTC.